The T cell receptor (beta chain) described here comes from a study of CD8+CD57+ T cells in acquired aplastic anemia. The TCR beta profiling, which covered VDJ combination and CDR3 sequence, was carried out using genomic DNA as the template. Via MiXCR, TCRdb re-called the reads, giving one row per CDR3 protein. The sample has 75,000 to 90,000 distinct CDR3 sequences, about half seen once. This CDR3 comprises 10 residues. V shed 11 bases and J shed 8 bases, with 9 bases lying between them. The germline V gene encodes CDR1 MNHEY and CDR2 SVGAGI. The TCR comes from a human donor in good health, serving as a control. V is TRBV6-5 and J is TRBJ2-2; D call uncertain. Sequencing was done on a sample of sorted CD4+, CD8+, or CD8+CD57+ T cells (not recorded which) from PBMCs. CDR3 sequence (DNA): TGTGCCGTGGGCCAAGGGGAGCTGTTTTTT. Translated, it gives CAVGQGELFF.